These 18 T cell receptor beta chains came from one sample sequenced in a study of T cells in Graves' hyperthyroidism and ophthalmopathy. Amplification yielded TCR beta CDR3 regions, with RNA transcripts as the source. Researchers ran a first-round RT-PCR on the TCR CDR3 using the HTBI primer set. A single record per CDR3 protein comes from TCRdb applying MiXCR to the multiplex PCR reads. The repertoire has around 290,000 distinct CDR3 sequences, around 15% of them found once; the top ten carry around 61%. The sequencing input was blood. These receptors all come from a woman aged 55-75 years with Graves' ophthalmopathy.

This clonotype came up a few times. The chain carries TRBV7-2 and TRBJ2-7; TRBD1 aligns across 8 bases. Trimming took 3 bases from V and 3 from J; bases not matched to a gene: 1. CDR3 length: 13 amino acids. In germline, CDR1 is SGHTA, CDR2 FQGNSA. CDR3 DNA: TGTGCCAGCAGCTTGGACAGGGTCTACGAGCAGTACTTC. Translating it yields CASSLDRVYEQYF.

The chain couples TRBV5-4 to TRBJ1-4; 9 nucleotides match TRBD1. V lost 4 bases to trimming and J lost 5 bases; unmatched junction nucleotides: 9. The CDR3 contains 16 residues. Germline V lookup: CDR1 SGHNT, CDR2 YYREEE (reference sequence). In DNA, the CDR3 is TGTGCCAGCAGCCCTGAGATAGGGACAGGGAATGAAAAACTGTTTTTT. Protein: CASSPEIGTGNEKLFF.

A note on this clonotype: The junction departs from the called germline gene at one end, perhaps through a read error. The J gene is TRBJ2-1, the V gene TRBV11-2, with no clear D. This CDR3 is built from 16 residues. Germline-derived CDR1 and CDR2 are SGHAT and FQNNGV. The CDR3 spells CASSSSTLSSHNEQFF. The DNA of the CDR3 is TGTGCCAGCAGCTCCAGCACCCTTAGCTCCCACAATGAGCAGTTCTTC.

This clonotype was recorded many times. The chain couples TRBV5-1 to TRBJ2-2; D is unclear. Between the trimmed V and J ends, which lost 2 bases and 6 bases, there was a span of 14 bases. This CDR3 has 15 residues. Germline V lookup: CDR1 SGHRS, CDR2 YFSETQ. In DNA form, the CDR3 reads TGCGCCAGCAGCTTACCCTCTGATCCATCCGGGGAGCTGTTTTTT. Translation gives CASSLPSDPSGELFF.

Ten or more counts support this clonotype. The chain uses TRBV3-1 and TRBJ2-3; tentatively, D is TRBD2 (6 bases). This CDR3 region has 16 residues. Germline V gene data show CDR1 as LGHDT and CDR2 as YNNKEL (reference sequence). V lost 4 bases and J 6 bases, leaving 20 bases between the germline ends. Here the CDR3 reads CASSPSSARQVDTQYF. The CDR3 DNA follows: TGTGCCAGCAGCCCCTCTAGCGCCCGACAAGTGGATACGCAGTATTTT.

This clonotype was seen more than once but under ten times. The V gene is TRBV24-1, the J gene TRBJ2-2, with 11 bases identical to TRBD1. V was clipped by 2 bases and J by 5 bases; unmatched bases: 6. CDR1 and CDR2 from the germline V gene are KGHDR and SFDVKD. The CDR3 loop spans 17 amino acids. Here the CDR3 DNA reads TGTGCCACCAGTGATTCATACGGGACAGGGGGTACCGGGGAGCTGTTTTTT. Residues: CATSDSYGTGGTGELFF.

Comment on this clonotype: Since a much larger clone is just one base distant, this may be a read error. CDR3 sequence: CASSPGQGRIYGYTF. As DNA, the CDR3 is TGTGCCAGCAGCCCGGGACAGGGAAGGATCTATGGCTACACCTTC. This sequence joins TRBV6-1 and TRBJ1-2; TRBD1 matches 9 bases. V gave up 6 bases and J gave up 4 bases; unmatched junction bases: 9. The CDR3 runs to 15 residues. Germline V gene data show CDR1 as MNHNS and CDR2 as SASEGT.

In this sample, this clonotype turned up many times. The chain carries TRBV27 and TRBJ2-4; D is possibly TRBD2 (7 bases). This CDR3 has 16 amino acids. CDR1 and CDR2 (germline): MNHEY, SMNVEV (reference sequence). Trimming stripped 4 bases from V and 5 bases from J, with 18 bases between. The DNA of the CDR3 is TGTGCCAGCAGTTCACGGGGAGTAGGGGGGGAAAACATTCAGTACTTC. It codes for CASSSRGVGGENIQYF.

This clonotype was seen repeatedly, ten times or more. Here the CDR3 reads CASSPPPGGWETQYF. The CDR3 DNA is TGTGCCAGCAGCCCACCCCCGGGGGGTTGGGAGACCCAGTACTTC. This chain connects TRBV28 to TRBJ2-5, with TRBD2 matching 7 bases. The V and J ends lost 6 bases and 5 bases, in that order; junction bases with no gene match: 12. The germline CDR1 and CDR2 sequences are MDHEN and SYDVKM. The CDR3 covers 15 residues.

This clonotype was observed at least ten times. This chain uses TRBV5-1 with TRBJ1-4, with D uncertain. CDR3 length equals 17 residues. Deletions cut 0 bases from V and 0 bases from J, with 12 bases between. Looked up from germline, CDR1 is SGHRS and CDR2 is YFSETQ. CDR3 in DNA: TGCGCCAGCAGCTTGGATCCCCTCGATACAACTAATGAAAAACTGTTTTTT. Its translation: CASSLDPLDTTNEKLFF.

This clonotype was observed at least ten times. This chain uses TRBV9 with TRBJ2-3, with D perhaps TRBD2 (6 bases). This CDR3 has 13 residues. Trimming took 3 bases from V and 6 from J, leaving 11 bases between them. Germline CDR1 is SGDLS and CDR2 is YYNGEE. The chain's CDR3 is CASSGHGGDTQYF. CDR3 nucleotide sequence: TGTGCCAGCAGCGGTCATGGGGGGGATACGCAGTATTTT.

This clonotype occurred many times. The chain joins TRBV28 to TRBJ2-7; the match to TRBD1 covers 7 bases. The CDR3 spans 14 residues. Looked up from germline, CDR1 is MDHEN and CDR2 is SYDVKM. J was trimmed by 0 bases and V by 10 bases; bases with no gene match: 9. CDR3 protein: CATTVDRVSYEQYF. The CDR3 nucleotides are TGTGCCACCACGGTTGACAGGGTCTCCTACGAGCAGTACTTC.

This chain's CDR3 is CASSQDPTGVDTQYF. The CDR3 DNA reads TGCGCCAGCAGCCAAGATCCAACGGGCGTGGATACGCAGTATTTT. The chain combines TRBV4-3 with TRBJ2-3, with D hard to call. The V end was cut by 0 bases, the J end by 6 bases, with 13 bases between. This CDR3 region has 15 residues. The germline gives CDR1 LGHNA, CDR2 YSLEER.

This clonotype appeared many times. CDR3 bases: TGTGCCATCGCCCCAGGAGACGGGTATCAGCCCCAGCATTTT. Its translation: CAIAPGDGYQPQHF. V and J are TRBV10-3 and TRBJ1-5; D ambiguous. The CDR3 runs to 14 residues. V was clipped by 8 bases and J by 5 bases, with 16 bases between them. Looked up from germline, CDR1 is ENHRY and CDR2 is SYGVKD.

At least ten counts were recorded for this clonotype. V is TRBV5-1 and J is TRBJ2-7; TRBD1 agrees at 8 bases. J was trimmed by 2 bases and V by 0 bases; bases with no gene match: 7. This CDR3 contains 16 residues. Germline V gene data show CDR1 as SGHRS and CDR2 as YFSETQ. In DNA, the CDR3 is TGCGCCAGCAGCTTGGCCTTGACAGGGGTAACCTACGAGCAGTACTTC. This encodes CASSLALTGVTYEQYF.

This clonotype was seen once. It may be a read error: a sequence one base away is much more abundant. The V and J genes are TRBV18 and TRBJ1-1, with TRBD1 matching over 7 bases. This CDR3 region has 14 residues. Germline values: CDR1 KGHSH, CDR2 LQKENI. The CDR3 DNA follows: TGTGCCAGCTCAGGGGGACAGCCGAACGCTGAAGCTTTCTTT. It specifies CASSGGQPNAEAFF.

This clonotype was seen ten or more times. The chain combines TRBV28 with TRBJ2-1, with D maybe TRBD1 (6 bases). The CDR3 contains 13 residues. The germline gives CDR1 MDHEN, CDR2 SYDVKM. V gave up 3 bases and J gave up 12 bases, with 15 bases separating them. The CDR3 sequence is CASSFRGSLGQFF. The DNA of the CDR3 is TGTGCCAGCAGTTTTAGGGGGTCTCTGGGGCAGTTCTTC.

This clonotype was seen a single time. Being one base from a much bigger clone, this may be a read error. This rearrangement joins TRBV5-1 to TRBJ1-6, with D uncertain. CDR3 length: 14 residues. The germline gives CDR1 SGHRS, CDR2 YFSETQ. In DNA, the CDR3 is TGCGCCAGCAGCTTGGGGGGTTATGAGTCACCCCCCCACTTT. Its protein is CASSLGGYESPPHF.